Listed below are T cell receptor beta chains from one sample, sequenced in a study of blood T cell repertoires in COVID-19. The protocol was immunoSEQ multiplex PCR, while the TCRdb copy is restricted to in-frame clones and leaves out a portion. The sample holds about 210,000 clones, 65% to 90% seen once. Sequencing used peripheral blood. These receptors all come from a man aged 50-60 years with COVID-19, enrolled during active disease. The CDR3 runs from the conserved cysteine through the conserved F or W. A D gene is named only where the DNA matches it firmly. Not every row has a clone size; where given, it reads once, few, many or a size class.

CDR3	DNA	V	size	D	J
CASSLRQDEQYF	TGCGCCAGCAGCTTGCGACAAGACGAGCAGTACTTC	TRBV5-1	.	.	TRBJ2-7
CASSLEGLVGPNEQFF	TGTGCCAGCAGCTTAGAGGGACTAGTAGGCCCCAATGAGCAGTTCTTC	TRBV11-1	.	TRBD2	TRBJ2-1
CASSYRREKLFF	TGTGCCAGCAGCTACAGACGGGAAAAACTGTTTTTT	TRBV5-6	.	.	TRBJ1-4
CASSGASGGYEQFF	TGTGCCAGCAGTGGTGCTAGCGGGGGATATGAGCAGTTCTTC	TRBV2	.	TRBD2	TRBJ2-1
CASSKAGIPDRVDSPLHF	TGTGCCAGCAGCAAAGCAGGTATCCCAGACAGGGTGGATTCACCCCTCCACTTT	TRBV21-1	once	.	TRBJ1-6
CASSLYNEKLFF	TGTGCCAGCAGCCTCTATAATGAAAAACTGTTTTTT	TRBV14	.	.	TRBJ1-4
CACTGGYETQYF	TGTGCCTGCACAGGGGGTTACGAGACCCAGTACTTC	TRBV30	.	TRBD1	TRBJ2-5
CASSQDLTGTYEQYF	TGTGCCAGCAGCCAAGATCTCACAGGGACCTACGAGCAGTACTTC	TRBV4-2	.	.	TRBJ2-7
CASSQNPTEGTQYF	TGCGCCAGCAGCCAAAACCCGACGGAGGGGACCCAGTACTTC	TRBV4-3	few	.	TRBJ2-5
CASTAGGQNSFYEQYF	TGTGCCAGCACCGCAGGGGGTCAGAACAGTTTTTACGAGCAGTACTTC	TRBV2	.	TRBD1	TRBJ2-7
CATSKFRDYNSPLHF	TGTGCCACCAGCAAATTCAGGGATTATAATTCACCCCTCCACTTT	TRBV15	.	.	TRBJ1-6
CASSVAGNTGELFF	TGTGCCAGCAGCGTAGCAGGGAACACCGGGGAGCTGTTTTTT	TRBV9	.	.	TRBJ2-2
CASSQVGGQYNSPLHF	TGCGCCAGCAGCCAAGTAGGGGGACAATATAATTCACCCCTCCACTTT	TRBV4-1	.	.	TRBJ1-6